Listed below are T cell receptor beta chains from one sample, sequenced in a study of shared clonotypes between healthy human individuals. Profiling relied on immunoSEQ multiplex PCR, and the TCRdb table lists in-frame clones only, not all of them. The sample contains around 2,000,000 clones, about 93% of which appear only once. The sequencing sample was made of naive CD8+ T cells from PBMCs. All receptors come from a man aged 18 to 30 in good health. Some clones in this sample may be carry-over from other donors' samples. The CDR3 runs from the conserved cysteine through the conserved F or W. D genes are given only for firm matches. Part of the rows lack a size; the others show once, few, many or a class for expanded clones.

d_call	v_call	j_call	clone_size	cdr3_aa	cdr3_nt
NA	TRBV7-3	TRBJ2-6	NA	CASSPSAGLSSGANVLTF	TGTGCCAGCAGCCCATCGGCGGGATTGAGCTCTGGGGCCAACGTCCTGACTTTC
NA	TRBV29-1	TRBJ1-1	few	CSVRDTEAFF	TGCAGCGTTAGGGACACTGAAGCTTTCTTT
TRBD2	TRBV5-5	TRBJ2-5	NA	CASSWPARGEQETQYF	TGTGCCAGCAGCTGGCCTGCTCGGGGGGAGCAAGAGACCCAGTACTTC
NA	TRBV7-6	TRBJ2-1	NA	CASSLGPRYEQFF	TGTGCCAGCAGCTTAGGCCCCCGCTATGAGCAGTTCTTC
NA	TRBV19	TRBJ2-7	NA	CASSMSGSAEQYF	TGTGCCAGTAGTATGAGCGGCAGCGCCGAGCAGTACTTC
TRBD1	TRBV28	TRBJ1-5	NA	CASSFLGQGGRQPQHF	TGTGCCAGCAGTTTTTTGGGACAGGGGGGGAGGCAGCCCCAGCATTTT
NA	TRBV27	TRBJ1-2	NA	CASSPRDIYGYTF	TGTGCCAGCAGTCCCAGGGACATCTATGGCTACACCTTC
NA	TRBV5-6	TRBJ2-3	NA	CASSLQGSTDTQYF	TGTGCCAGCAGCTTGCAGGGCAGCACAGATACGCAGTATTTT
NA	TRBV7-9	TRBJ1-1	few	CASSLIGRDLNTEAFF	TGTGCCAGCAGCTTAATAGGTAGAGACCTGAACACTGAAGCTTTCTTT
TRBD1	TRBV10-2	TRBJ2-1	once	CASSDLLIQGSARNEQFF	TGCGCCAGCAGTGACCTCTTAATACAGGGGTCGGCTCGAAATGAGCAGTTCTTC
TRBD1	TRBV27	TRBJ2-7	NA	CASSLLDRDPEQYF	TGTGCCAGCAGTTTATTGGACAGGGACCCCGAGCAGTACTTC
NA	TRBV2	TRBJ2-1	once	CASRPLRNEQFF	TGTGCCAGCCGTCCGTTGAGAAATGAGCAGTTCTTC
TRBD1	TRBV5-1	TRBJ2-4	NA	CASSPTGVDIQYF	TGCGCCAGCAGCCCGACAGGGGTGGACATTCAGTACTTC
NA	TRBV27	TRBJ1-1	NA	CASSVGGANTEAFF	TGTGCCAGCAGCGTGGGGGGGGCGAACACTGAAGCTTTCTTT
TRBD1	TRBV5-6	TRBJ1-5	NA	CASSLGTGEAQPQHF	TGTGCCAGCAGCTTGGGGACAGGGGAGGCACAGCCCCAGCATTTT
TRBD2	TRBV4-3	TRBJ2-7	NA	CASSQEDSRLAVTYEQYF	TGCGCCAGCAGCCAAGAGGATTCCCGACTAGCGGTTACCTACGAGCAGTACTTC
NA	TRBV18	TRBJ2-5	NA	CASSPVAGQETQYF	TGTGCCAGCTCACCGGTGGCAGGGCAAGAGACCCAGTACTTC
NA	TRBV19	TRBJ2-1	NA	CASSIRAYDEQFF	TGTGCCAGTAGTATTCGGGCTTACGATGAGCAGTTCTTC
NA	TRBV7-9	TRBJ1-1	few	CASSGFTGRSTEAFF	TGTGCCAGCAGCGGGTTCACAGGGAGAAGCACTGAAGCTTTCTTT
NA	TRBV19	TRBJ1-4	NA	CASSRGQLSNEKLFF	TGTGCCAGTAGTAGAGGACAGCTTTCTAATGAAAAACTGTTTTTT
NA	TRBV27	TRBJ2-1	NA	CASSLTLGGNNEQFF	TGTGCCAGCAGTTTGACCCTGGGAGGAAACAATGAGCAGTTCTTC
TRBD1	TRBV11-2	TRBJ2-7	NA	CASSFGTEEQYF	TGTGCCAGCAGCTTCGGGACAGAAGAGCAGTACTTC
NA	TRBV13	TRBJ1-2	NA	CASSSSLDGYGYTF	TGTGCCAGCAGCTCCAGCCTGGACGGATATGGCTACACCTTC
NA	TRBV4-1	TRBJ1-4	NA	CASSRPRPDPNEKLFF	TGCGCCAGCAGCCGTCCCCGGCCGGACCCTAATGAAAAACTGTTTTTT
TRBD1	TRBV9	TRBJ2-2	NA	CASTDRGNAGELFF	TGTGCCAGCACCGACAGGGGAAACGCCGGGGAGCTGTTTTTT
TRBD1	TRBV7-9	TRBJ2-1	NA	CASSSRQGPGEQFF	TGTGCCAGCAGCTCTCGACAGGGACCGGGGGAGCAGTTCTTC
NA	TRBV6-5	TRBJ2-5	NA	CASSYPAPVETQYF	TGTGCCAGCAGTTACCCCGCCCCCGTGGAGACCCAGTACTTC
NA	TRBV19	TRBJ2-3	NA	CASSARKGLLDADTQYF	TGTGCCAGTAGTGCAAGAAAGGGACTCCTCGACGCAGATACGCAGTATTTT
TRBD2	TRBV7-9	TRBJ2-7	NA	CASSQDTGGLGNEQYF	TGTGCCAGCAGCCAAGACACGGGAGGGCTTGGAAACGAGCAGTACTTC